The rows below give T cell receptor beta chains drawn from one sample of a study of shared clonotypes between healthy human individuals. The data were produced by immunoSEQ multiplex PCR, yet TCRdb's version contains in-frame clones alone and is incomplete. This table holds over 700,000 clones, roughly 72% found once. The source material was memory CD4+ T cells sorted from blood. All receptors come from a woman aged 25-40 years in good health. Both conserved end residues are part of each CDR3. The D gene is left open where the match is weak. Size tells how often a clone was seen (once, few, many) or the class of an expanded clone, and some rows leave it out.

>.|TRBJ1-3|.|TRBV7-9
CASGETVFSGNTIYF
TGTGCCAGCGGCGAGACAGTCTTCTCTGGAAACACCATATATTTT
>.|TRBJ2-2|.|TRBV7-9
CASSLGWDQTGELFF
TGTGCCAGCAGCTTAGGGTGGGACCAGACCGGGGAGCTGTTTTTT
>TRBD2|TRBJ2-1|.|TRBV5-1
CASSLGAGGANEQFF
TGCGCCAGCAGCTTGGGAGCGGGAGGTGCAAATGAGCAGTTCTTC
>TRBD1|TRBJ2-7|many|TRBV9
CASSVGIRGTGAYEQYF
TGTGCCAGCAGCGTAGGAATAAGGGGGACAGGGGCCTACGAGCAGTACTTC
>.|TRBJ1-5|.|TRBV7-2
CASSPAPGGVYSNQPQHF
TGTGCCAGCAGCCCAGCCCCTGGGGGAGTTTATAGCAATCAGCCCCAGCATTTT
>.|TRBJ2-3|.|TRBV19
CASSIDRDGHSTDTQYF
TGTGCCAGTAGTATAGATAGGGACGGACATAGCACAGATACGCAGTATTTT
>.|TRBJ2-7|once|TRBV7-9
CASSPSGRLLGEQYF
TGTGCCAGCAGCCCTAGTGGTAGGCTTCTGGGGGAGCAGTACTTC
>TRBD1|TRBJ2-7|few|TRBV6-5
CASSSPGQGTYEQYF
TGTGCCAGCAGCTCTCCGGGACAGGGAACCTACGAGCAGTACTTC
>.|TRBJ2-1|.|TRBV14
CASSQGVVFIEQFF
TGTGCCAGCAGCCAAGGTGTGGTGTTTATTGAGCAGTTCTTC
>.|TRBJ2-5|.|TRBV11-2
CASSFERTQYF
TGTGCCAGCAGCTTCGAAAGGACCCAGTACTTC
>.|TRBJ1-1|.|TRBV19
CASWSRMNTEAFF
TGTGCCAGTTGGTCCCGCATGAACACTGAAGCTTTCTTT
>.|TRBJ2-4|.|TRBV7-2
CASSRPVVGHIQYF
TGTGCCAGCAGCCGTCCCGTCGTGGGGCACATTCAGTACTTC
>.|TRBJ1-1|.|TRBV27
CASSSLRGNTEAFF
TGTGCCAGCAGTTCCCTTCGGGGGAACACTGAAGCTTTCTTT
>.|TRBJ2-2|.|TRBV6-1
CASSVLGHGVGGELFF
TGTGCCAGCAGTGTTTTGGGACACGGCGTGGGCGGGGAGCTGTTTTTT
>.|TRBJ2-3|.|TRBV19
CASRIRGLGDTQYF
TGTGCCAGTAGGATCCGGGGCCTAGGGGATACGCAGTATTTT
>TRBD1|TRBJ2-5|.|TRBV2
CASTRDSGNQETQYF
TGTGCCAGCACAAGGGACAGCGGAAATCAAGAGACCCAGTACTTC
>.|TRBJ1-2|many|TRBV28
CASSFITGNYGYTF
TGTGCCAGCAGTTTTATAACGGGAAACTATGGCTACACCTTC
>.|TRBJ2-7|.|TRBV2
CASSDSGYEQYF
TGTGCCAGCAGTGACAGCGGCTACGAGCAGTACTTC
>.|TRBJ1-5|.|TRBV6-1
CASSVTISGNQPQHF
TGTGCCAGCAGTGTAACAATTTCGGGCAATCAGCCCCAGCATTTT
>.|TRBJ1-5|.|TRBV10-3
CAISESKGLEQPQHF
TGTGCCATCAGTGAGTCGAAGGGTCTAGAACAGCCCCAGCATTTT
>.|TRBJ2-3|.|TRBV20-1
CSAKRPDTQYF
TGCAGTGCCAAGAGGCCAGATACGCAGTATTTT
>.|TRBJ1-6|.|TRBV11-2
CASRRPGHGNSPLHF
TGTGCCAGCAGACGACCGGGACACGGGAATTCACCCCTCCACTTT
>.|TRBJ1-5|.|TRBV28
CASRWRNQPQHF
TGTGCCAGCCGTTGGCGGAATCAGCCCCAGCATTTT
>.|TRBJ1-2|many|TRBV15
CATSRDRGDYGYTF
TGTGCCACCAGCAGAGACAGGGGAGACTATGGCTACACCTTC
>TRBD1|TRBJ2-7|.|TRBV11-2
CASSYRGDEQYF
TGTGCCAGCAGCTACAGGGGCGACGAGCAGTACTTC